This T cell receptor (beta chain) was identified during a study of blood T cells in healthy people across ages. The CDR3 consists of 13 residues. Germline V gives CDR1 DFQATT, CDR2 SNEGSKA (reference sequence). V was pared by 2 bases and J by 5 bases, with 10 bases between. Then a second PCR, running roughly 7 to 12 cycles, was carried out with a sample-barcoded 5' primer and a J-beta primer mix. In TCRdb, the 5' RACE reads were re-called with MiXCR into one record per CDR3 protein. This table has fewer than 800,000 distinct CDR3 sequences, 49% appearing once. The sample consisted of blood. The sequence derives from a woman aged 60 to 75 in good health. V and J are TRBV20-1 and TRBJ1-5, with a tentative D call TRBD1 (5 bases). The CDR3 nucleotides read TGCAGTGCTAGATCGGAGGGGCATCAGCCCCAGCATTTT. It codes for CSARSEGHQPQHF.